One and the same sample provided the 24 T cell receptor beta chains below, sequenced in a study of cytomegalovirus exposure and HLA in healthy donors. This PCR relied on a set of 60 Vbeta primers and 13 Jbeta primers. TCRdb's copy holds only in-frame clones and misses some; the assay was immunoSEQ multiplex PCR. The sample lists under 300,000 clones; approximately 85% were seen once. Specimen: PBMCs. The receptors originated from a woman in her thirties or forties in good health and CMV-seropositive.

The genes are TRBV6-5 and TRBJ1-2; 7 bases agree with TRBD1. The CDR3 sequence is 13 residues long. J was trimmed by 2 bases and V by 6 bases; bases with no gene match: 3. CDR1 is MNHEY, CDR2 SVGAGI, per germline. The CDR3 coding sequence is TGTGCCAGCAGACCGGGACAGAACTATGGCTACACCTTC. The encoded protein is CASRPGQNYGYTF.

The rearrangement uses TRBV7-3 and TRBJ2-5; 9 bases line up with TRBD1. The germline gives CDR1 SGHTA, CDR2 FQGTGA. This CDR3 is built from 15 residues. J lost 4 bases, V lost 2 bases, and 5 bases had no gene match. CDR3 protein: CASSLSGGQGETQYF. The CDR3 region has the DNA TGTGCCAGCAGCTTATCCGGGGGACAGGGAGAGACCCAGTACTTC.

This chain joins TRBV18 and TRBJ2-1, with 10 bases aligning to TRBD2. The V gene end was trimmed by 1 base and the J gene end by 10 bases; junction bases not matched to a gene: 4. The CDR3 length is 14 residues. Germline loops: CDR1 KGHSH, CDR2 LQKENI. The CDR3 here is CASSPQREGQEQFF. The CDR3, as DNA: TGTGCCAGCTCACCACAGCGGGAGGGCCAGGAGCAGTTCTTC.

This sequence joins TRBV7-9 and TRBJ2-1; TRBD2 might be the D (5 bases). V dropped 5 bases and J dropped 8 bases, with 19 bases sitting between them. CDR3 size: 15 residues. Germline V gene sequence: CDR1 SEHNR, CDR2 FQNEAQ (reference sequence). This CDR3 reads CASSPPQRPGYEQFF. As DNA, the CDR3 is TGTGCCAGCAGCCCCCCGCAGCGGCCTGGGTATGAGCAGTTCTTC.

This clone has just one count. The V call is TRBV29-1, the J call TRBJ2-3; a weak D match, TRBD2 (6 bases). Looked up from germline, CDR1 is SQVTM and CDR2 is ANQGSEA. There are 13 residues in the CDR3. Trimming removed 7 bases from V and 14 bases from J, with 25 bases in between. CDR3 sequence (DNA): TGCAGCGCCGCACCCAGGGACTTCTCCTCCTTGTATTTT. This sequence encodes CSAAPRDFSSLYF.

The chain carries TRBV21-1 and TRBJ2-1; the DNA was not used to check the table's D call, TRBD2. TRBV21-1 is described as a pseudogene. This CDR3 has 15 residues. In nucleotides, the CDR3 is TGTGCCAGCAGCCCTCAACGAATTAGCGATTCTGAGCAGTTCTTC. Its translation is CASSPQRISDSEQFF.

There are a few counts of this clone. The chain joins TRBV9 to TRBJ2-7; TRBD2 matches 8 bases. V was pared by 7 bases and J by 2 bases, with 14 bases of the junction left unmatched. This CDR3 region has 16 residues. Germline assignment: CDR1 SGDLS and CDR2 YYNGEE. CDR3 loop: CASGGTGAGEAYEQYF. The CDR3 DNA reads as TGTGCCAGCGGCGGAACAGGAGCGGGAGAGGCCTACGAGCAGTACTTC.

This rearrangement joins TRBV4-3 to TRBJ1-6; D may be TRBD1 (6 bases). CDR1 is LGHNA and CDR2 is YSLEER in the germline V gene. V was trimmed by 0 bases and J by 7 bases, leaving 13 bases between them. CDR3 length: 16 residues. DNA of the CDR3: TGCGCCAGCAGCCAAGAACGGGGGGCGGGGAATTCACCCCTCCACTTT. Protein product: CASSQERGAGNSPLHF.

The chain joins TRBV27 to TRBJ1-5; 10 bases line up with TRBD1. Germline values: CDR1 MNHEY, CDR2 SMNVEV (reference sequence). The J segment lost 6 bases and the V segment lost 6 bases, leaving 8 bases of the junction unmatched. The length of the CDR3 is 15 residues. CDR3 coding DNA: TGTGCCAGCAGCAGGGACAGGGGAAGAAGTCAGCCCCAGCATTTT. It encodes CASSRDRGRSQPQHF.

This clone is a singleton in its sample. The chain couples TRBV28 to TRBJ2-7; 8 nucleotides align to TRBD2. The CDR3 length is 16 residues. Germline V CDR1 and CDR2: MDHEN, SYDVKM. With 4 bases clipped from V and 5 bases from J, the junction kept 13 bases outside the gene matches. CDR3 sequence reads: CASSSNPGLVVNEQYF. The CDR3 DNA follows: TGTGCCAGCAGTTCCAACCCGGGACTAGTAGTTAACGAGCAGTACTTC.

The chain employs TRBV7-2 and TRBJ2-7; no reliable D call. Germline assignment: CDR1 SGHTA and CDR2 FQGNSA. CDR3 length: 12 amino acids. V lost 4 bases, J lost 3 bases, and 7 bases lay in between. The DNA for the CDR3 is TGTGCCAGCAGCTCGAGTGGCTACGAGCAGTACTTC. Its protein is CASSSSGYEQYF.

CDR3 sequence reads: CSAPVAGAGTGELFF. The CDR3, as DNA: TGCAGCGCCCCGGTGGCGGGAGCGGGTACCGGGGAGCTGTTTTTT. This chain uses TRBV29-1 with TRBJ2-2; 7 bases match TRBD2. V shed 7 bases, J shed 5 bases, and the junction held 13 bases outside the gene matches. The CDR3 consists of 15 residues. Germline CDR1 and CDR2: SQVTM and ANQGSEA.

This rearrangement joins TRBV27 to TRBJ2-7; D perhaps matches TRBD1 (5 bases). Per germline, CDR1 MNHEY and CDR2 SMNVEV (reference sequence). Trimming removed 3 bases at V and 3 bases at J, with 12 bases between. There are 14 residues in the CDR3. The CDR3 DNA sequence: TGTGCCAGCAGTTTCAGTCAGGGCGTCTACGAGCAGTACTTC. The encoded protein is CASSFSQGVYEQYF.

The chain couples TRBV7-8 to TRBJ2-7; 14 nucleotides match TRBD2. This CDR3 has 16 residues. Germline V lookup: CDR1 SGHVS, CDR2 FQNEAQ. Losses at the gene ends were 4 bases for V and 5 bases for J; bases not matched to a gene: 7. As DNA, the CDR3 is TGTGCCAGCAGCTCCCGACTAGCGGGAGGGCCCCACGAGCAGTACTTC. Its protein is CASSSRLAGGPHEQYF.

This clone was found once. The V and J genes are TRBV6-4 and TRBJ2-2; 7 bases map to TRBD1. The CDR3 extends over 15 amino acids. Germline V gives CDR1 MRHNA, CDR2 SNTAGT. Germline trimming cut 4 bases from V and 0 bases from J; bases unmatched to any gene: 2. The CDR3 spells CASSGTGTNTGELFF. CDR3 nucleotide sequence: TGTGCCAGCAGTGGGACAGGAACGAACACCGGGGAGCTGTTTTTT.

The chain combines TRBV28 with TRBJ2-7; 9 bases are shared with TRBD1. The CDR3 length is 15 residues. With 6 bases clipped from V and 0 bases from J, the junction kept 6 bases outside the gene matches. Looked up from germline, CDR1 is MDHEN and CDR2 is SYDVKM. The CDR3 is CASRETGGSSYEQYF. The CDR3 DNA sequence: TGTGCCAGCAGGGAGACAGGGGGGAGCTCCTACGAGCAGTACTTC.

This rearrangement joins TRBV9 to TRBJ2-5; 7 bases map to TRBD1. The better agreement between TRBJ2-7 and the DNA end casts doubt on the J call. This CDR3 has 15 residues. Per germline, CDR1 SGDLS and CDR2 YYNGEE. The CDR3 sequence is CASSARTGDSYEQYF. The CDR3 bases are TGTGCCAGCAGCGCCCGGACAGGCGACTCCTACGAGCAGTACTTC.

The chain carries TRBV12-2 and TRBJ2-4; the table gives TRBD1 as D, unverified against the DNA. TRBV12-2 is flagged as a pseudogene. CDR3 size: 17 residues. Here the CDR3 DNA reads TGTGCAAGTCGCTGCGCGACAGGGGGGACGAAAAAAAACATTCAGTACTTC. The encoded protein is CASRCATGGTKKNIQYF.

The gene calls are TRBV19 and TRBJ1-1; D remains unclear. Per germline, CDR1 LNHDA and CDR2 SQIVND (reference sequence). V lost 6 bases, J lost 0 bases, and 8 bases lay in between. This CDR3 has 13 amino acids. DNA for the CDR3: TGTGCCAGTAGCCGGCGGGTGAACACTGAAGCTTTCTTT. Translation gives CASSRRVNTEAFF.

This clone has only a few counts. The chain is built from TRBV27 and TRBJ1-2; the match to TRBD1 covers 9 bases. Germline V gene data show CDR1 as MNHEY and CDR2 as SMNVEV (reference sequence). V dropped 5 bases and J dropped 2; count of bases not matched to a gene: 15. This CDR3 region has 18 residues. CDR3 sequence: CASSALTGGAEANYGYTF. As DNA, the CDR3 is TGTGCCAGCAGTGCCCTAACAGGGGGCGCGGAGGCCAACTATGGCTACACCTTC.

The V call is TRBV19, the J call TRBJ2-4; D possibly corresponds to TRBD1 (6 bases). V lost 5 bases, J lost 3 bases, and 14 bases lay in between. Germline loops: CDR1 LNHDA, CDR2 SQIVND (reference sequence). The CDR3 extends over 15 amino acids. The CDR3 loop is CASSGGRVDKNIQYF. The CDR3 nucleotides are TGTGCCAGTAGTGGGGGCCGGGTTGACAAAAACATTCAGTACTTC.

This chain uses TRBV18 with TRBJ2-7; 11 bases match TRBD2. Per the germline V gene, CDR1 is KGHSH and CDR2 is LQKENI. The CDR3 sequence is 13 residues long. With V trimmed by 8 bases and J by 7 bases, 7 bases remained unmatched. CDR3 sequence (DNA): TGTGCCAGCGCTATAGCGGGAGGGCGGGAGCAGTACTTC. Protein: CASAIAGGREQYF.

The V and J genes are TRBV30 and TRBJ2-7, with TRBD1 identical over 8 bases. Trimming cost V 1 base and J 4 bases; bases outside gene matches: 3. The CDR3 has 13 residues. Germline V gene sequence: CDR1 GTSNPN, CDR2 SVGIG (reference sequence). Here the CDR3 DNA reads TGTGCCTGGAGTGGCAGGGGGCCTTACGAGCAGTACTTC. Amino acid sequence: CAWSGRGPYEQYF.

The chain employs TRBV7-6 and TRBJ2-1; TRBD1 agrees at 11 bases. Per the germline V gene, CDR1 is SGHVS and CDR2 is FNYEAQ. After removal of 5 bases from V and 11 bases from J, the junction contained 14 bases not matched to a gene. CDR3 length equals 16 residues. CDR3 residues: CASSPVPDRGRSKQFF. CDR3 nucleotides: TGTGCCAGCAGCCCCGTGCCGGACAGGGGGCGGAGTAAGCAGTTCTTC.